These T cell receptor beta chains were read from a single sample in a study of T-cell reconstitution after alpha-beta-depleted transplantation in children. TCRdb used MiXCR to reprocess the PCR reads, holding one entry per CDR3 protein. The repertoire holds a few hundred thousand distinct CDR3 sequences, with 27% as singletons. The sequencing used PBMCs, collected before TCRalphabeta/CD19-depleted stem cell transplant. These receptors all come from a boy in the first two years of life with Wiskott-Aldrich syndrome, due to receive a stem cell transplant. Both conserved end residues are trimmed from each CDR3. The D gene is left open where the match is weak. Clone size is given for some rows only: seen once, a few or many times, or a class if the clone is expanded.

>few|TRBJ2-1|NA|TRBV7-3
ASSASGGNEQF
>NA|TRBJ2-2|NA|TRBV12-3/TRBV12-4
ASSFGTDTRNTGELF
>few|TRBJ2-1|TRBD2|TRBV5-1
ASSLVPQRGYNEQF
>few|TRBJ2-6|NA|TRBV28
ASGQSGANVLT
>NA|TRBJ2-7|NA|TRBV6-1
ASSELGIVSYEQY
>NA|TRBJ2-3|TRBD2|TRBV5-1
ASRREGRATTQY
>once|TRBJ1-5|NA|TRBV7-3
ASSGDGDQPQH
>few|TRBJ1-1|NA|TRBV28
ASSLSGGRRLGTEAF
>few|TRBJ2-7|NA|TRBV6-5
ASSYYVGPNYEQY
>few|TRBJ2-2|TRBD2|TRBV20-1
SARDPGGKTGELF
>NA|TRBJ2-7|NA|TRBV7-2
ASSLAGQRGFEQY
>NA|TRBJ1-4|NA|TRBV12-3/TRBV12-4
ASSLVSGEKLF
>NA|TRBJ2-1|NA|TRBV25-1
ASSDASYNEQF
>once|TRBJ2-3|NA|TRBV27
ASSLATGGTDTQY
>NA|TRBJ1-1|TRBD1|TRBV20-1
SARVIVPGQRDTEAF
>NA|TRBJ2-2|NA|TRBV5-1
ASSLASGLNTGELF
>NA|TRBJ2-7|TRBD2|TRBV29-1
SVEDRASGSWEQY
>few|TRBJ2-5|TRBD2|TRBV4-2
ASSHPPTGTSVQETQY
>few|TRBJ2-7|TRBD2|TRBV5-1
ASSLGLAGATYEQY
>NA|TRBJ2-1|TRBD2|TRBV5-1
ASSFKLAENSYNEQF
>NA|TRBJ2-1|NA|TRBV6-1
ASSVVAERDEQF
>NA|TRBJ2-7|TRBD2|TRBV5-1
ASGPGTMDYEQY
>few|TRBJ2-6|TRBD1|TRBV5-1
ASSYRDSSGANVLT
>few|TRBJ1-5|NA|TRBV9
ASSEGQTGYQPQH
>NA|TRBJ2-5|NA|TRBV4-1
ASSQAMGTQY
>few|TRBJ2-1|NA|TRBV5-1
ASSLGGAEQF
>few|TRBJ2-7|TRBD1|TRBV6-2/TRBV6-3
ASISPGQGLYEQY
>few|TRBJ2-7|TRBD1|TRBV4-2
ASNHGQGAYEQY
>many|TRBJ1-1|NA|TRBV5-1
ASSLGTANTEAF
>few|TRBJ1-1|TRBD1|TRBV5-6
ASSLGDRNTEAF
>NA|TRBJ1-4|TRBD1|TRBV6-1
ASRTGTVNEKLF
>few|TRBJ1-1|TRBD1|TRBV6-5
ASSYGTGHNTEAF
>few|TRBJ2-5|NA|TRBV10-1
ASSDSYETQY
>NA|TRBJ2-2|NA|TRBV29-1
SVGPRVGTGELF
>few|TRBJ2-5|TRBD1|TRBV7-9
ASKQGTVEETQY
>NA|TRBJ2-1|TRBD2|TRBV27
ASSHGGVYNEQF
>NA|TRBJ2-7|NA|TRBV20-1
SASRDAGSYEQY
>NA|TRBJ2-5|TRBD1|TRBV18
ASSATGGRETQY
>NA|TRBJ1-1|NA|TRBV10-3
AIREGNTEAF
>few|TRBJ1-5|NA|TRBV28
ASSSPAGSEPQH
>NA|TRBJ2-3|NA|TRBV20-1
SATGRSTDTQY
>NA|TRBJ2-7|NA|TRBV21-1
ASTLQELAGAGPYEQY
>few|TRBJ2-1|NA|TRBV9
ASSVGTYNEQF
>few|TRBJ2-1|NA|TRBV5-1
ASSLADRPGKF
>few|TRBJ1-1|TRBD1|TRBV20-1
SARGGQGESEAF
>NA|TRBJ2-3|NA|TRBV7-9
ASSRMADAQY
>NA|TRBJ1-3|NA|TRBV18
ASSPFLKNTIY
>few|TRBJ2-2|NA|TRBV7-7
ASSLDVVGELF
>few|TRBJ2-7|NA|TRBV10-3
AISGSSYEQY
>few|TRBJ2-3|TRBD2|TRBV29-1
SVGLADTQY